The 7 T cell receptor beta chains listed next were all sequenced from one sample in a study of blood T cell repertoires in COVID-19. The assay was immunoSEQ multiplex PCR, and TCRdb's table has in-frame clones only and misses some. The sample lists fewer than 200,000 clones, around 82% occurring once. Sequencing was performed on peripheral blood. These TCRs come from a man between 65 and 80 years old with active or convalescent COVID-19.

CDR3 in DNA: TGTGCCACCAGCAGAGAGCCCGGGGGGGAGCAGTTCTTC. Translating gives CATSREPGGEQFF. This chain connects TRBV15 to TRBJ2-1; TRBD2 aligns across 7 bases. The germline CDR1 and CDR2 sequences are LNHNV and YYDKDF (reference sequence). This CDR3 comprises 13 residues. The V gene end was trimmed by 0 bases and the J gene end by 10 bases; junction bases not matched to a gene: 3.

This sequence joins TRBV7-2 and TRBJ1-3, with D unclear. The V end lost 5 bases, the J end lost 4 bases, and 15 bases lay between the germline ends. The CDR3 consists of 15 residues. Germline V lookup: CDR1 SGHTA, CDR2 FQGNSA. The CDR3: CASSPWLLGGNTIYF. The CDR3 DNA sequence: TGTGCCAGCAGCCCATGGCTATTGGGCGGAAACACCATATATTTT.

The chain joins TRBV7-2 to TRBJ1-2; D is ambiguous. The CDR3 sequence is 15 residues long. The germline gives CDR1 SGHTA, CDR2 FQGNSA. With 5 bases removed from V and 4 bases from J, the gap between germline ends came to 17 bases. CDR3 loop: CASSPGSFDFYGYTF. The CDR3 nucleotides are TGTGCCAGCAGCCCCGGCAGCTTTGACTTCTATGGCTACACCTTC.

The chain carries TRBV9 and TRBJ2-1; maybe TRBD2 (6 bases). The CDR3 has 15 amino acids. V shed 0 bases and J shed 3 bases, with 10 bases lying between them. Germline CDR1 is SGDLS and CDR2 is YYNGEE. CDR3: CASSVDGSGYNEQFF. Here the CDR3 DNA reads TGTGCCAGCAGCGTAGACGGGAGTGGCTACAATGAGCAGTTCTTC.

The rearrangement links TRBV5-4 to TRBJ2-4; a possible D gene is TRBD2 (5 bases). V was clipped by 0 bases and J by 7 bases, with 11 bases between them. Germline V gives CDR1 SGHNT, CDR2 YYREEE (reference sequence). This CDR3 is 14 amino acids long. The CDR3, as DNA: TGTGCCAGCAGCTTGGGAGGGTTTGCGAACATTCAGTACTTC. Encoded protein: CASSLGGFANIQYF.

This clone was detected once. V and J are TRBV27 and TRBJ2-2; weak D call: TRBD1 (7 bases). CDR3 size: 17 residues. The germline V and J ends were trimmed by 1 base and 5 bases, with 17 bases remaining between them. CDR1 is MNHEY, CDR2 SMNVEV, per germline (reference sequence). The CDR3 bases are TGTGCCAGCAGTTTATGGGGGGACAGAGAGGAAACCGGGGAGCTGTTTTTT. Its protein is CASSLWGDREETGELFF.

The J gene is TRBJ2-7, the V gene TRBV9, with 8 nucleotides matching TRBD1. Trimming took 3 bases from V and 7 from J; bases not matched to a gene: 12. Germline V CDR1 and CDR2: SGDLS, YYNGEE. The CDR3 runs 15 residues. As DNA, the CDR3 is TGTGCCAGCAGCGCCCTACAGGGGGTCCTCGGGGAGCAGTACTTC. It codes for CASSALQGVLGEQYF.